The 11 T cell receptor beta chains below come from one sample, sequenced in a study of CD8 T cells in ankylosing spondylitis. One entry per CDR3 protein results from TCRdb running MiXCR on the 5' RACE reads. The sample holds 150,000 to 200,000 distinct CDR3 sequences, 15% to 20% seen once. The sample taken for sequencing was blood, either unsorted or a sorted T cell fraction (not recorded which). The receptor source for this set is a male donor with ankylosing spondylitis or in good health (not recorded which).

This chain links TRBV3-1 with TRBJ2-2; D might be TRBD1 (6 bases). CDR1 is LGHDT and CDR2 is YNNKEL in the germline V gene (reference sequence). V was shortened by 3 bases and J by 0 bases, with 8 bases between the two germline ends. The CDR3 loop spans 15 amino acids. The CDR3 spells CASSHRGPNTGELFF. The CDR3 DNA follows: TGTGCCAGCAGCCACAGGGGTCCGAACACCGGGGAGCTGTTTTTT. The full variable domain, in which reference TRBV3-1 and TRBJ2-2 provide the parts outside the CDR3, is DTAVSQTPKYLVTQMGNDKSIKCEQNLGHDTMYWYKQDSKKFLKIMFSYNNKELIINETVPNRFSPKSPDKAHLNLHINSLELGDSAVYFCASSHRGPNTGELFFGEGSRLTVL.

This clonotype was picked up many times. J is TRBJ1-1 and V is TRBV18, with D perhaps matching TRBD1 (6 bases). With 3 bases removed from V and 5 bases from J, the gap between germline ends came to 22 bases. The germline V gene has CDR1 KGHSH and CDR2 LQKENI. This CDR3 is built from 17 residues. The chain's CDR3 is CASSPVNIQGKSTEAFF. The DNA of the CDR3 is TGTGCCAGCTCACCCGTAAATATACAGGGTAAATCAACTGAAGCTTTCTTT.

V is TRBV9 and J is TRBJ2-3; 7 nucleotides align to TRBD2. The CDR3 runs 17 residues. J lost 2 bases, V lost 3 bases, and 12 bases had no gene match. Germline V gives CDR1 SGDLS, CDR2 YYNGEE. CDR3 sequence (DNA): TGTGCCAGCAGCGGACGAAGGGAGGGGACCTCCACAGATACGCAGTATTTT. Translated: CASSGRREGTSTDTQYF.

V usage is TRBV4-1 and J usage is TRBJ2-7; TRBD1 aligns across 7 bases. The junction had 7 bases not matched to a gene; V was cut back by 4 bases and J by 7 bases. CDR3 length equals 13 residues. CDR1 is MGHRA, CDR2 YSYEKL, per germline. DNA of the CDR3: TGCGCCAGCAGCCGTGACAGGGTCTCGGAGCAGTACTTC. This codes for CASSRDRVSEQYF.

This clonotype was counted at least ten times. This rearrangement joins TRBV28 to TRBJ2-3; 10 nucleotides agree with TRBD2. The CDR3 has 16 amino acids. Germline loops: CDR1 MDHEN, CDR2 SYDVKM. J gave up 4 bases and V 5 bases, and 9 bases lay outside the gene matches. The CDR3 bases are TGTGCCAGCAGTCTTATAGCGGGAGGTGTATCAGATACGCAGTATTTT. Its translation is CASSLIAGGVSDTQYF.

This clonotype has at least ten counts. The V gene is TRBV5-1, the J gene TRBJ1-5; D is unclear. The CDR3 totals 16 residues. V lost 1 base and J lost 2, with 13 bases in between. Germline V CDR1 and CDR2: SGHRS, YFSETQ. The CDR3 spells CASSLSPLEGNQPQHF. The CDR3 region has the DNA TGCGCCAGCAGCTTGTCACCTCTGGAAGGCAATCAGCCCCAGCATTTT.

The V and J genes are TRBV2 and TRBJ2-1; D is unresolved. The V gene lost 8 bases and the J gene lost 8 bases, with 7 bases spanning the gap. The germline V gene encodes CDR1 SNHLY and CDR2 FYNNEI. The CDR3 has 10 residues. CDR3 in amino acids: CASSSHEQFF. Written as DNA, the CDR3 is TGTGCCAGCTCCTCTCATGAGCAGTTCTTC.

The CDR3 sequence: CASSPRELTVEQYF. The CDR3 nucleotides are TGCGCCAGCAGCCCTCGCGAGTTGACAGTCGAGCAGTACTTC. The rearrangement uses TRBV5-1 and TRBJ2-7, with D tentatively TRBD1 (5 bases). Germline V CDR1 and CDR2: SGHRS, YFSETQ. V was clipped by 4 bases and J by 6 bases, with 17 bases between them. The CDR3 totals 14 residues.

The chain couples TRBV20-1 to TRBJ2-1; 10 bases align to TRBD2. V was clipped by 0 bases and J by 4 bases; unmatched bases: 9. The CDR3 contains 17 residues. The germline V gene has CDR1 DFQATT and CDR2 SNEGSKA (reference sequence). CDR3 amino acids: CSARDRLAGGVYNEQFF. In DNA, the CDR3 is TGCAGTGCTAGAGATCGACTAGCGGGTGGGGTATACAATGAGCAGTTCTTC.

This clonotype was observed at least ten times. In DNA, the CDR3 is TGTGCCAGCAGTTTCATAGGTCGGGGCGGGAGGGCCAAAGATACGCAGTATTTT. Translating it yields CASSFIGRGGRAKDTQYF. The chain combines TRBV28 with TRBJ2-3, with TRBD2 identical over 9 bases. Looked up from germline, CDR1 is MDHEN and CDR2 is SYDVKM. This CDR3 has 18 residues. With V trimmed by 3 bases and J by 5 bases, 15 bases remained unmatched.

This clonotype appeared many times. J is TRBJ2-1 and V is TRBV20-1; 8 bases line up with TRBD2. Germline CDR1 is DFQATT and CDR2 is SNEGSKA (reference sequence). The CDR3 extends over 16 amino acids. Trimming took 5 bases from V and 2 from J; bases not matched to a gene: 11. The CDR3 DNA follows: TGCAGTGCTCTCAGGCCCCTAGCGGGTACCTACAATGAGCAGTTCTTC. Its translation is CSALRPLAGTYNEQFF.